This is a list of T cell receptor beta chains from one sample in a study of T-cell memory formation after mild COVID-19. TCRdb redid the calling of the 5' RACE reads with MiXCR, one entry per CDR3 protein. The table records a few hundred thousand distinct CDR3 sequences, 20% to 25% of them present only once. The sequencing sample was made of PBMCs or a T cell subset sorted from them (not recorded which). These receptors were taken from a young man who had mild COVID-19 (a few samples of this study predate the infection). Cell type and time point are not known. The CDR3 runs from the conserved cysteine through the conserved F or W. Each record gives: D gene, V gene, clone size, CDR3 length, J gene, CDR3 DNA, CDR3 protein. D genes are given only for firm matches. Size is stated for part of the rows, as once, few or many counts, or as a class when the clone is expanded.

>TRBD1|TRBV5-1|-|16|TRBJ2-3
TGCGCCAGCAGCTTGATTAGGACAGGGAGGATAGATACGCAGTATTTT
CASSLIRTGRIDTQYF
>-|TRBV6-2/TRBV6-3|-|13|TRBJ1-5
TGTGCCACCTCGGGGGGGGTTATTCAGCCCCAGCATTTT
CATSGGVIQPQHF
>-|TRBV11-2|-|19|TRBJ2-6
TGTGCCAGCAGCTCGCGCGGGGCAAGGGAGGCCTCTGGGGCCAACGTCCTGACTTTC
CASSSRGAREASGANVLTF
>-|TRBV5-6|few|13|TRBJ1-1
TGTGCCAGCAGCTTAGACAGATTTGCTGAAGCTTTCTTT
CASSLDRFAEAFF
>TRBD1|TRBV7-8|-|17|TRBJ2-3
TGTGCCAGCAGCTCGGGGACAGGCTCTTCAAACACAGATACGCAGTATTTT
CASSSGTGSSNTDTQYF
>TRBD2|TRBV28|-|15|TRBJ2-1
TGTGCCAGCACCGCGCTTGCGGGGGTTTACAATGAGCAGTTCTTC
CASTALAGVYNEQFF
>TRBD2|TRBV12-3/TRBV12-4|-|14|TRBJ2-3
TGTGCCACTGGGGCTAGCGGGGGGGAGGATACGCAGTATTTT
CATGASGGEDTQYF
>TRBD1|TRBV20-1|many|15|TRBJ2-1
TGCAGTGCTACAACCGGGACAGGGGGTTCCAATGAGCAGTTCTTC
CSATTGTGGSNEQFF
>TRBD1|TRBV4-3|few|15|TRBJ2-2
TGCGCCAGCAGCCAGGAGGACAGGGGGACCGGGGAGCTGTTTTTT
CASSQEDRGTGELFF
>TRBD2|TRBV20-1|few|13|TRBJ2-3
TGCAGTGCTAGACCGGGGGGGAGGGATACGCAGTATTTT
CSARPGGRDTQYF
>-|TRBV30|few|13|TRBJ2-5
TGTGCCTGGAGTGTCACGTCCCAAGAGACCCAGTACTTC
CAWSVTSQETQYF
>-|TRBV12-3/TRBV12-4|-|15|TRBJ1-3
TGTGCCAGCAGTTTAAGTGGGGACGGAGGAAACACCATATATTTT
CASSLSGDGGNTIYF
>-|TRBV5-1|-|14|TRBJ1-1
TGCGCCAGCAGACGTACAGGGTTTGACACTGAAGCTTTCTTT
CASRRTGFDTEAFF
>-|TRBV6-2/TRBV6-3|-|15|TRBJ2-1
TGTGCCAGCTGTTTCCCCGAAAGAGCGGACAATGAGCAGTTCTTC
CASCFPERADNEQFF
>-|TRBV11-2|-|15|TRBJ2-7
TGTGCCAGCACCGTACAGAGTGGGGGGCTTTGGGAGCAGTACTTC
CASTVQSGGLWEQYF
>-|TRBV6-6|few|12|TRBJ1-2
TGTGCCAGCGAGAGGGGGGACTATGGCTACACCTTC
CASERGDYGYTF
>TRBD2|TRBV4-1|few|16|TRBJ2-1
TGCGCCAGCAGCCAAGAAATCGCGGGGGGGTACAATGAGCAGTTCTTC
CASSQEIAGGYNEQFF
>TRBD1|TRBV9|-|14|TRBJ2-5
TGTGCCAGCAGCGTAGGAGGGGGCCGGGAGACCCAGTACTTC
CASSVGGGRETQYF
>-|TRBV4-3|-|16|TRBJ1-2
TGCGCCAGCAGCCAAGATTTGATCCCCGCGGGCTATGGCTACACCTTC
CASSQDLIPAGYGYTF
>TRBD1|TRBV27|few|17|TRBJ2-2
TGTGCCAGCAGGATGATGGGCGGACAGGGGGCGCGAGGGGAGCTGTTTTTT
CASRMMGGQGARGELFF
>-|TRBV20-1|once|13|TRBJ1-4
TGCAGTGCTAGGCGCGGGGCTAATGAAAAACTGTTTTTT
CSARRGANEKLFF
>-|TRBV5-4|few|12|TRBJ2-5
TGTGCCAGCAGCTTGTGGCAGGAGACCCAGTACTTC
CASSLWQETQYF
>TRBD1|TRBV10-3|once|16|TRBJ1-1
TGTGCCATCAGTGAGTCCGGGCGACAGGGAAACACTGAAGCTTTCTTT
CAISESGRQGNTEAFF
>-|TRBV4-1|-|18|TRBJ2-3
TGCGCCAGCAGCCCCCACGGGTTAGCGGTATATGACACAGATACGCAGTATTTT
CASSPHGLAVYDTDTQYF
>-|TRBV3-1|few|12|TRBJ1-5
TGTGCCAGCAGCCAAAATACTCAGCCCCAGCATTTT
CASSQNTQPQHF